Listed here is a single TCR beta chain. The antigen is unknown. All donors were healthy HIV-negative adults lacking recent acute infections or vaccinations. The source of the sample is a study of shared clonotypes between healthy human individuals. Study conclusions and caveats: Naive subsets usually exceeded memory subsets in estimated richness.

Sequencing used immunoSEQ multiplex PCR; TCRdb keeps in-frame clones, though not all of them. The sample has about a million clones; 60% to 85% are singletons. The germline V gene encodes CDR1 GTSNPN and CDR2 SVGIG (reference sequence). J lost 5 bases, V lost 0 bases, and 7 bases had no gene match. CDR3 length: 15 amino acids. Material: memory CD4+ T cells sorted from blood. Subset denoted: CD45RA-negative fraction. This chain connects TRBV30 to TRBJ2-5; TRBD2 matches 9 bases. The TCR sequence derives from a man aged 18-30 years in good health. CDR3 coding DNA: TGTGCCTGGAGTGTTTGGGCGGGGGGGTTTGAGACCCAGTACTTC. It codes for CAWSVWAGGFETQYF.